These T cell receptor beta chains were read from a single sample in a study of control samples from healthy donors and cancer patients. Measured with immunoSEQ multiplex PCR; TCRdb has only the in-frame clones, and not every one. This table has tens of thousands of clones, approximately 89% appearing once. What was sequenced was PBMCs. The receptor source for this set is a middle-aged man with colorectal cancer. The CDR3 runs from the conserved cysteine through the conserved F or W. D genes are given only for firm matches. Clone size is shown for a subset of rows, as once, few, many or a class of expanded clone.

TRBJ1-1 - TRBV7-9 - CASSLGSTAEAFF TGTGCCAGCAGCTTGGGGTCAACCGCTGAAGCTTTCTTT
TRBJ2-7 - TRBV7-2 - CASSPGTTTYEQYF TGTGCCAGCAGCCCGGGGACGACGACCTACGAGCAGTACTTC
TRBJ2-7 - TRBV19 TRBD1 CASSRDRGKGEQYF TGTGCCAGTTCGCGGGACAGGGGAAAGGGCGAGCAGTACTTC
TRBJ1-5 - TRBV21-1 - CASSNGPQHF TGTGCCAGCAGCAATGGGCCCCAGCATTTT
TRBJ2-5 - TRBV7-6 - CASSFGLLGETQYF TGTGCCAGCAGCTTCGGCCTTTTAGGGGAGACCCAGTACTTC
TRBJ2-7 - TRBV4-1 - CASSQVMDSTYEQYF TGCGCCAGCAGCCAAGTTATGGACAGCACCTACGAGCAGTACTTC
TRBJ1-1 - TRBV5-1 - CASSFAGESEAFF TGCGCCAGCAGCTTCGCAGGGGAGTCTGAAGCTTTCTTT
TRBJ2-3 - TRBV6-7 - CASSYSWRRRTDTQYF TGTGCCAGCAGTTACTCTTGGAGAAGGCGCACAGATACGCAGTATTTT
TRBJ1-5 - TRBV6-5 - CASTSIQSNQPQHF TGTGCCAGCACGTCGATTCAGAGCAATCAGCCCCAGCATTTT
TRBJ1-1 - TRBV4-1 TRBD1 CASSRQGANTEAFF TGCGCCAGCAGCCGACAGGGGGCGAACACTGAAGCTTTCTTT
TRBJ1-1 once TRBV6-1 - CASSEQLNTEAFF TGTGCCAGCAGTGAACAGCTGAACACTGAAGCTTTCTTT
TRBJ1-2 once TRBV5-6 - CASSSWWAPYGYTF TGTGCCAGCAGCTCTTGGTGGGCCCCCTATGGCTACACCTTC
TRBJ1-6 - TRBV15 - CATSRKPRADSPLHF TGTGCCACCAGCAGAAAACCGCGGGCGGACTCACCCCTCCACTTT
TRBJ1-4 - TRBV25-1 TRBD1 CASSELDRGRLFF TGTGCCAGCAGTGAATTGGACAGGGGGCGGCTGTTTTTT
TRBJ1-5 - TRBV12-3/TRBV12-4 - CASSLMENQPQHF TGTGCCAGCAGTTTAATGGAAAATCAGCCCCAGCATTTT
TRBJ2-1 - TRBV29-1 - CSFRYGSYNEQFF TGCAGCTTCAGGTACGGCTCCTACAATGAGCAGTTCTTC
TRBJ2-5 - TRBV13 - CASSSDLGQETQYF TGTGCCAGCAGCTCAGACCTGGGCCAAGAGACCCAGTACTTC
TRBJ2-1 - TRBV27 TRBD2 CASSLLAGGGYNEQFF TGTGCCAGCAGTTTATTAGCGGGAGGCGGATACAATGAGCAGTTCTTC
TRBJ2-5 - TRBV7-9 TRBD1 CASSLGPTGGEETQYF TGTGCCAGCAGCTTAGGGCCCACAGGGGGCGAAGAGACCCAGTACTTC
TRBJ2-6 - TRBV11-2 - CASSLTGGANVLTF TGTGCCAGCAGCTTGACAGGTGGGGCCAACGTCCTGACTTTC
TRBJ2-1 - TRBV19 TRBD1 CASVLTGVDEQFF TGTGCCAGCGTTTTAACAGGGGTCGATGAGCAGTTCTTC
TRBJ1-5 - TRBV7-8 - CASSLVRDNRQPQHF TGTGCCAGCAGCTTAGTGCGGGACAACCGGCAGCCCCAGCATTTT
TRBJ2-1 - TRBV5-6 - CASSLGVGWGNEQFF TGTGCCAGCAGCTTGGGGGTCGGATGGGGTAATGAGCAGTTCTTC
TRBJ2-7 - TRBV24-1 TRBD2 CATSPASSGSYEQYF TGTGCCACCTCCCCGGCGTCTAGCGGGAGTTACGAGCAGTACTTC